The 23 T cell receptor beta chains below all came from one sample that was sequenced in a study of naive and memory T cell subsets. Two oligonucleotides, mixed equimolar, formed the beta constant-region primer covering TRBC1 and TRBC2. TCRdb processed the UMI-ligation and nested PCR reads anew with MiXCR; each CDR3 protein has one entry. The sample gives about 5,700 distinct CDR3 sequences, 7% of which show up once; roughly 40% is in the top ten. Sample: effector memory CD8+ T cells from blood. Subset of the sample: effector memory, CD45RA- CD27-. The receptors derive from a human donor in good health.

This clonotype has only a few counts. The genes are TRBV6-5 and TRBJ2-1; 10 bases line up with TRBD2. V was clipped by 2 bases and J by 15 bases; unmatched bases: 10. The CDR3 extends over 14 amino acids. Germline V lookup: CDR1 MNHEY, CDR2 SVGAGI. In DNA form, the CDR3 reads TGTGCCAGCAGTTACGAGGCTAGCGGGAGCCCCGGGTTCTTC. The encoded protein is CASSYEASGSPGFF.

This clonotype was recorded many times. A much larger clone sits a single nucleotide away, making a read error possible. The chain links TRBV4-3 to TRBJ2-7; 7 bases line up with TRBD1. The ends lost 0 bases at V and 0 bases at J; junction bases unmatched: 8. The CDR3 is 17 amino acids. Germline V lookup: CDR1 LGHNA, CDR2 YSLEER. CDR3 in amino acids: CASSQEQGPTSSYEQYF. The CDR3, as DNA: TGCGCCAGCAGCCAAGAACAGGGGCCCACAAGCTCCTACGAGCAGTACTTC.

The chain combines TRBV11-2 with TRBJ2-3; TRBD1 agrees at 10 bases. Germline V CDR1 and CDR2: SGHAT, FQNNGV. The CDR3 runs 15 residues. V lost 5 bases, J lost 6 bases, and 8 bases stayed unmatched. CDR3 DNA sequence: TGTGCCAGCAGCGACGGACAGGGGGATGCGGATACGCAGTATTTT. It specifies CASSDGQGDADTQYF. The whole variable domain, filled in from reference TRBV11-2 and TRBJ2-3, reads EAGVAQSPRYKIIEKRQSVAFWCNPISGHATLYWYQQILGQGPKLLIQFQNNGVVDDSQLPKDRFSAERLKGVDSTLKIQPAKLEDSAVYLCASSDGQGDADTQYFGPGTRLTVL.

This clonotype was detected ten times or more. The gene calls are TRBV19 and TRBJ1-2; tentative D call: TRBD1 (5 bases). The V end was cut by 3 bases, the J end by 4 bases, with 15 bases between. The CDR3 totals 15 residues. In germline, CDR1 is LNHDA, CDR2 SQIVND (reference sequence). The CDR3 here is CASSIGAEGSYGYTF. CDR3 bases: TGTGCCAGTAGTATCGGGGCGGAGGGGAGCTATGGCTACACCTTC.

This clonotype was counted at least ten times. The rearrangement joins TRBV11-3 to TRBJ2-5, with D perhaps matching TRBD2 (5 bases). V was cut by 4 bases and J by 5 bases, with 20 bases left in between. Germline V lookup: CDR1 SGHNT, CDR2 YENEEA. This CDR3 has 16 residues. The CDR3 DNA follows: TGTGCCAGCAGCTCAGAGGGAGTTAGTTGGTGGGAGACCCAGTACTTC. This codes for CASSSEGVSWWETQYF.

This clonotype was detected ten times or more. The chain recombines TRBV6-2 or TRBV6-3 with TRBJ1-1; unclear D gene. This CDR3 spans 13 amino acids. The V end was cut by 5 bases, the J end by 1 base, with 8 bases between. Germline CDR1 is MNHEY and CDR2 is SVGEGT. Written as DNA, the CDR3 is TGTGCCAGCAGTAGCGCGGAGAACACTGAAGCTTTCTTT. Protein sequence: CASSSAENTEAFF.

Sample share makes this clonotype medium-sized (0.01 to 0.1%). The rearrangement uses TRBV4-2 and TRBJ1-1; weak D call: TRBD1 (5 bases). The CDR3 has 15 residues. Trimming pared 4 bases from V and 4 bases from J, leaving 16 bases between. Germline CDR1 and CDR2: LGHNA and YNFKEQ. In DNA form, the CDR3 reads TGTGCCAGCAGCCCGATAGGGGAAGAGGGCACTGAAGCTTTCTTT. It specifies CASSPIGEEGTEAFF.

The chain has TRBV2 and TRBJ2-1; 7 bases map to TRBD2. Germline values: CDR1 SNHLY, CDR2 FYNNEI. The junction had 8 bases not matched to a gene; V was cut back by 4 bases and J by 5 bases. This CDR3 contains 15 residues. The CDR3: CASSVWLGRDNEQFF. CDR3 in DNA: TGTGCCAGCAGTGTTTGGCTTGGGAGGGACAATGAGCAGTTCTTC.

This clonotype was seen repeatedly, ten times or more. The chain uses TRBV20-1 and TRBJ1-2, with TRBD1 matching 8 bases. Trimming cost V 6 bases and J 3 bases; bases outside gene matches: 3. The CDR3 loop spans 12 amino acids. Germline values: CDR1 DFQATT, CDR2 SNEGSKA (reference sequence). The CDR3 loop is CSARTGYYGYTF. The CDR3 nucleotides read TGCAGTGCCAGGACAGGGTACTATGGCTACACCTTC.

This clonotype appeared many times. The chain carries TRBV24-1 and TRBJ2-1; D remains unclear. There are 16 residues in the CDR3. The V end was cut by 1 base, the J end by 0 bases, with 9 bases between. CDR1 and CDR2 (germline): KGHDR, SFDVKD. The CDR3 sequence is CATSDFGGASYNEQFF. In DNA, the CDR3 is TGTGCCACCAGTGATTTTGGCGGAGCCTCCTACAATGAGCAGTTCTTC.

This clonotype has ten or more counts. This may be a read error: a much more frequent sequence differs by one nucleotide. This chain uses TRBV4-3 with TRBJ1-2, with TRBD1 as a possible D gene (5 bases). The CDR3 has 15 amino acids. Germline CDR1 and CDR2: LGHNA and YSLEER. Deletions cut 0 bases from V and 6 bases from J, with 14 bases between. The CDR3 loop is CASSQENGGQDGYTF. DNA for the CDR3: TGCGCCAGCAGCCAAGAAAATGGGGGTCAGGATGGCTACACCTTC.

This clonotype appeared many times. V is TRBV11-2 and J is TRBJ2-6; unclear D gene. CDR1 SGHAT and CDR2 FQNNGV come from the germline V gene. This CDR3 region has 14 residues. V shed 6 bases and J shed 1 base, with 7 bases lying between them. The CDR3 nucleotides read TGTGCCAGCAGAACGGTGTCTGGGGCCAACGTCCTGACTTTC. It codes for CASRTVSGANVLTF.

The chain couples TRBV6-4 to TRBJ2-3, with 8 bases aligning to TRBD2. The germline V gene has CDR1 MRHNA and CDR2 SNTAGT. V shed 5 bases, J shed 6 bases, and the junction held 7 bases outside the gene matches. The CDR3 has 14 residues. The DNA for the CDR3 is TGTGCCAGCAGTACTAGCGGTGGGGGGGATACGCAGTATTTT. Residues: CASSTSGGGDTQYF.

This clonotype ranks as medium-sized. The rearrangement uses TRBV6-2 or TRBV6-3 and TRBJ2-6; D is tentatively TRBD1 or TRBD2 (5 bases each). The CDR3 extends over 15 amino acids. V was trimmed by 5 bases and J by 1 base, leaving 9 bases between them. The germline V gene encodes CDR1 MNHEY and CDR2 SVGEGT. The CDR3 is CASSARESGANVLTF. As DNA, the CDR3 is TGTGCCAGCAGTGCCAGGGAGTCTGGGGCCAACGTCCTGACTTTC.

This clonotype is medium-sized in the sample. V gene TRBV27 combines with J gene TRBJ2-4; 7 bases align to TRBD2. Germline V CDR1 and CDR2: MNHEY, SMNVEV (reference sequence). The CDR3 length is 13 residues. J gave up 9 bases and V 4 bases, and 6 bases lay outside the gene matches. The CDR3 region is CASSYGGSAIQYF. For the CDR3, the DNA is TGTGCCAGCAGTTACGGCGGGAGTGCCATTCAGTACTTC.

This clonotype is categorized as medium-sized. The gene calls are TRBV7-9 and TRBJ2-3, with unresolved D. Trimming left V 1 base short and J 5 bases short, with 10 bases between. CDR1 is SEHNR and CDR2 is FQNEAQ in the germline V gene (reference sequence). The CDR3 sequence is 14 residues long. CDR3 sequence reads: CASSLGLGKDTQYF. The DNA for the CDR3 is TGTGCCAGCAGCTTAGGTCTTGGTAAAGATACGCAGTATTTT. Using reference TRBV7-9 and TRBJ2-3 for the parts outside the CDR3, the full variable domain is DTGVSQNPRHKITKRGQNVTFRCDPISEHNRLYWYRQTLGQGPEFLTYFQNEAQLEKSRLLSDRFSAERPKGSFSTLEIQRTEQGDSAMYLCASSLGLGKDTQYFGPGTRLTVL.

This clonotype is categorized as medium-sized. The J gene is TRBJ2-7, the V gene TRBV4-3; D may be TRBD2 (5 bases). Trimming removed 1 base at V and 4 bases at J, with 14 bases between. Germline-derived CDR1 and CDR2 are LGHNA and YSLEER. This CDR3 spans 15 amino acids. The CDR3 region is CASSQGVRAGYEQYF. The CDR3 coding sequence is TGCGCCAGCAGCCAAGGTGTGAGGGCAGGATACGAGCAGTACTTC.

This clonotype has a count of ten or more. The chain joins TRBV27 to TRBJ1-1; TRBD1 matches at 7 bases. J was trimmed by 2 bases and V by 5 bases; bases with no gene match: 5. Germline values: CDR1 MNHEY, CDR2 SMNVEV (reference sequence). There are 14 residues in the CDR3. The CDR3 here is CASSPGTANTEAFF. In nucleotides, the CDR3 is TGTGCCAGCAGTCCAGGGACAGCCAACACTGAAGCTTTCTTT.

J is TRBJ2-7 and V is TRBV20-1, with D tentatively TRBD1 (6 bases). Trimming stripped 6 bases from V and 1 base from J, with 16 bases between. The CDR3 extends over 14 amino acids. CDR1 is DFQATT, CDR2 SNEGSKA, per germline (reference sequence). CDR3 amino acids: CSAKQGCSSYEQYF. The CDR3 DNA is TGCAGTGCAAAACAGGGTTGTTCGTCCTACGAGCAGTACTTC.

J is TRBJ2-5 and V is TRBV4-3, with 8 bases lining up with TRBD1. This CDR3 contains 15 residues. The germline V gene has CDR1 LGHNA and CDR2 YSLEER. The trim removed 4 bases at V and 2 bases at J, leaving 6 bases unmatched. The CDR3 DNA sequence: TGCGCCAGCAGCCCTAAGACAGGGGATCAAGAGACCCAGTACTTC. Its protein is CASSPKTGDQETQYF.

This clonotype has at least ten counts. This chain joins TRBV29-1 and TRBJ2-7; TRBD1 agrees at 9 bases. Trimming took 5 bases from V and 5 from J; bases not matched to a gene: 19. Germline loops: CDR1 SQVTM, CDR2 ANQGSEA. CDR3 length: 17 amino acids. The CDR3 sequence: CSVLGDRVRQRDHEQYF. The CDR3 DNA follows: TGCAGCGTTTTAGGGGACAGGGTGCGTCAGCGGGATCACGAGCAGTACTTC.

This clonotype was found a few times. This sequence joins TRBV20-1 and TRBJ2-7; 7 positions agree with TRBD2. CDR1 is DFQATT and CDR2 is SNEGSKA in the germline V gene (reference sequence). With V trimmed by 0 bases and J by 2 bases, 4 bases remained unmatched. The CDR3 loop spans 14 amino acids. For the CDR3, the DNA is TGCAGTGCTAGAGACCTAGCGGCGGCCTACGAGCAGTACTTC. Residues: CSARDLAAAYEQYF.

In the case of this clonotype: The junction differs from germline at one of its ends, possibly a read error. This sequence joins TRBV5-6 and TRBJ2-1, with TRBD1 as a possible D gene (5 bases). The CDR3 extends over 16 amino acids. Germline assignment: CDR1 SGHDT and CDR2 YYEEEE. CDR3 DNA sequence: TGTGCCAGCAGCTTGGGCCACCAGACAGTGTACAATGAGCAGTCCTTC. Translating gives CASSLGHQTVYNEQSF.